These 5 T cell receptor beta chains came from one sample sequenced in a study of regulatory T cells in long-lasting Graves disease. Time point indicated: newly diagnosed GD, antithyroid drugs for less than 3 months. From RNA extracted from PBMCs, the TCR library was made. With iRepertoire HTBI primers and Arm-PCR of CDR3 regions, TCR beta libraries were built. TCRdb re-called the multiplex PCR reads through MiXCR, storing one row per CDR3 protein. The table shows a few hundred thousand distinct CDR3 sequences, with around 15% occurring only once. These data also formed part of another study, on T cells in Graves' hyperthyroidism and ophthalmopathy.

Sample: peripheral blood mononuclear cells (PBMCs), taken at new diagnosis, from a patient treated with antithyroid drugs. The receptors shown here come from a woman aged 18-35 years with Graves disease.

This clonotype appeared a few times. The chain combines TRBV19 with TRBJ2-3, with 11 bases matching TRBD1. This CDR3 has 14 amino acids. Germline CDR1 and CDR2: LNHDA and SQIVND (reference sequence). V shed 6 bases, J shed 5 bases, and the junction held 4 bases outside the gene matches. Written as DNA, the CDR3 is TGTGCCAGTAGGGACAGGGGGCGTGAAGATACGCAGTATTTT. Protein: CASRDRGREDTQYF.

This clonotype showed up many times. The J gene is TRBJ2-5, the V gene TRBV5-1; a weak D match, TRBD1 (6 bases). The V end was cut by 4 bases, the J end by 2 bases, with 12 bases between. The CDR3 is 14 amino acids. Germline CDR1 is SGHRS and CDR2 is YFSETQ. The CDR3 sequence: CASSRQVSQETQYF. CDR3 in DNA: TGCGCCAGCAGCCGACAGGTGTCGCAAGAGACCCAGTACTTC.

J is TRBJ1-2 and V is TRBV6-5, with TRBD1 identical over 10 bases. After removal of 2 bases from V and 8 bases from J, the junction contained 8 bases not matched to a gene. Germline lookup yields CDR1 MNHEY and CDR2 SVGAGI. CDR3 size: 15 residues. The DNA for the CDR3 is TGTGCCAGCAGTTACACCGGGACAGGGGAATTCGGCTACACCTTC. Residues: CASSYTGTGEFGYTF.

As regards this clonotype: It is likely a read error, because the conserved phenylalanine at the end of the CDR3 is missing. V and J are TRBV5-6 and TRBJ1-1; D gene uncertain. V was pared by 6 bases and J by 6 bases, with 24 bases between. Germline V gene lookup returns CDR1 SGHDT and CDR2 YYEEEE. The length of the CDR3 is 16 residues. CDR3 sequence: CASTIGRLDLGAEAFL. The CDR3 DNA reads TGTGCCAGCACCATAGGTAGGTTGGACCTTGGGGCTGAAGCTTTCCTT.

This clonotype was seen at least ten times. The V and J genes are TRBV7-2 and TRBJ2-3; tentatively, D is TRBD2 (7 bases). The CDR3 contains 14 residues. Trimming shortened V by 0 bases and J by 8 bases, and 12 bases separated the two germline ends. Germline lookup yields CDR1 SGHTA and CDR2 FQGNSA. The CDR3 DNA is TGTGCCAGCAGCTTAGCGGGGGGGCAGCGTACGCAGTATTTT. The encoded protein is CASSLAGGQRTQYF.